The rows below give T cell receptor beta chains drawn from one sample of a study of blood T cell repertoires in COVID-19. Generated by immunoSEQ multiplex PCR, the TCRdb table keeps only in-frame clones and is missing some. This table has around 150,000 clones, about four fifths appearing once. Sequences were obtained from peripheral blood. The receptors stem from a woman aged 60-70 years with active or convalescent COVID-19. CDR3s include the opening cysteine and the closing phenylalanine or tryptophan. Fields, in order: J gene, clone size, CDR3 length, D gene, V gene, CDR3 protein, CDR3 DNA. The D gene is left open where the match is weak. Clone size is not always given. Where it is, it says once, few, many or a class for expanded clones.

TRBJ2-3 - 14 - TRBV2 CASSELISTDTQYF TGTGCCAGCAGTGAACTAATTAGCACAGATACGCAGTATTTT
TRBJ1-1 many 15 TRBD1 TRBV6-1 CASSDGIRGQTEAFF TGTGCCAGCAGTGATGGGATTAGGGGGCAAACTGAAGCTTTCTTT
TRBJ2-1 few 16 - TRBV28 CASRPPGLRSYNEQFF TGTGCCAGCAGGCCCCCCGGCCTGAGGTCCTACAATGAGCAGTTCTTC
TRBJ1-5 many 13 - TRBV7-9 CASSFLADQPQHF TGTGCCAGCAGCTTCCTGGCGGATCAGCCCCAGCATTTT
TRBJ2-3 once 15 - TRBV6-4 CASSDSHSSTDTQYF TGTGCCAGCAGTGACTCCCATAGTAGCACAGATACGCAGTATTTT
TRBJ2-1 - 16 - TRBV9 CASSPRGGNSYNEQFF TGTGCCAGCAGCCCGCGAGGGGGAAACTCCTACAATGAGCAGTTCTTC
TRBJ2-7 - 15 - TRBV3-1/TRBV3-2 CASSQGFGSGYEQYF TGTGCCAGCAGCCAAGGCTTCGGGAGTGGCTACGAGCAGTACTTC
TRBJ2-1 - 17 - TRBV9 CASSVVTRGAGANEQFF TGTGCCAGCAGCGTAGTAACCCGGGGCGCGGGGGCCAATGAGCAGTTCTTC
TRBJ2-1 - 15 TRBD1 TRBV6-5 CASSFGTGSDNEQFF TGTGCCAGCAGTTTCGGGACAGGGAGTGACAATGAGCAGTTCTTC
TRBJ2-3 - 15 TRBD2 TRBV5-1 CASSLSGRGPDTQYF TGCGCCAGCAGCTTAAGCGGGAGAGGGCCAGATACGCAGTATTTT
TRBJ2-1 - 15 TRBD2 TRBV3-1/TRBV3-2 CASSHTSGSSDEQFF TGTGCCAGCAGCCATACTAGCGGGAGTAGTGATGAGCAGTTCTTC
TRBJ1-3 - 11 - TRBV20-1 CSARSPGELYF TGCAGTGCTAGATCCCCGGGGGAATTATATTTT
TRBJ1-1 - 15 - TRBV6-5 CASSYSNGGPHEAFF TGTGCCAGCAGTTACTCGAATGGGGGCCCCCATGAAGCTTTCTTT
TRBJ1-1 - 13 - TRBV19 CASSTGLNTEAFF TGTGCCAGTAGTACAGGGTTGAACACTGAAGCTTTCTTT
TRBJ2-1 once 18 TRBD2 TRBV5-1 CASSLGPSGGISYNEQFF TGCGCCAGCAGCTTGGGTCCTAGCGGGGGGATTTCCTACAATGAGCAGTTCTTC
TRBJ1-2 - 15 TRBD1 TRBV7-3 CASSPGQGRSYGYTF TGTGCCAGCAGCCCGGGACAGGGTAGAAGCTATGGCTACACCTTC
TRBJ1-5 - 17 - TRBV16 CASSQYVDSYSNQPQHF TGTGCCAGCAGCCAATATGTGGACAGCTATAGCAATCAGCCCCAGCATTTT
TRBJ2-2 - 15 TRBD1 TRBV19 CASLLRDRDTGELFF TGTGCCAGCCTTCTCCGGGACAGAGACACCGGGGAGCTGTTTTTT
TRBJ2-2 - 15 - TRBV28 CASSPGTRNTGELFF TGTGCCAGCAGCCCCGGGACACGGAACACCGGGGAGCTGTTTTTT
TRBJ1-1 - 16 - TRBV19 CASSINRNVLDTEAFF TGTGCCAGTAGTATAAACAGGAACGTCCTGGACACTGAAGCTTTCTTT
TRBJ2-2 - 15 - TRBV6-1 CASSEVGADDGELFF TGTGCCAGCAGTGAAGTGGGGGCAGATGACGGGGAGCTGTTTTTT
TRBJ2-7 once 11 - TRBV7-2 CASSSRYEQYF TGTGCCAGCAGCTCACGGTACGAGCAGTACTTC
TRBJ1-2 - 15 - TRBV6-5 CASSYSKEGNYGYTF TGTGCCAGCAGTTACTCGAAAGAGGGAAACTATGGCTACACCTTC
TRBJ2-5 - 13 - TRBV20-1 CSASDGSRETQYF TGCAGTGCTAGTGACGGGTCTCGGGAGACCCAGTACTTC
TRBJ2-7 - 15 TRBD2 TRBV27 CASSPGLAGDHEQYF TGTGCCAGCAGTCCGGGACTAGCGGGAGATCACGAGCAGTACTTC
TRBJ2-7 - 12 - TRBV12-3/TRBV12-4 CASSLLYYEQYF TGTGCCAGCAGTTTACTCTATTACGAGCAGTACTTC
TRBJ2-7 - 14 - TRBV28 CASSPPRREGEQYF TGTGCCAGCAGTCCCCCCCGGCGGGAAGGGGAGCAGTACTTC
TRBJ2-2 - 15 TRBD1 TRBV19 CASSQLQGYTGELFF TGTGCCAGTAGCCAATTACAGGGGTACACCGGGGAGCTGTTTTTT
TRBJ1-1 - 13 - TRBV3-1/TRBV3-2 CASSQVPDTEAFF TGTGCCAGCAGCCAAGTCCCGGACACTGAAGCTTTCTTT
TRBJ1-2 - 17 TRBD1 TRBV7-2 CASSLASNFPGGNGYTF TGTGCCAGCAGCTTAGCGAGTAATTTTCCAGGGGGTAATGGCTACACCTTC
TRBJ2-2 - 16 TRBD2 TRBV7-2 CASSFGLAGGHGELFF TGTGCCAGCAGCTTCGGACTAGCGGGGGGTCACGGGGAGCTGTTTTTT
TRBJ2-5 - 13 - TRBV10-3 CAISEAGQETQYF TGTGCCATCAGTGAGGCAGGACAAGAGACCCAGTACTTC
TRBJ1-5 once 18 TRBD1 TRBV4-1 CASSRDPFGTGINQPQHF TGCGCCAGCAGCCGCGACCCGTTCGGGACAGGGATCAATCAGCCCCAGCATTTT
TRBJ2-5 - 16 - TRBV6-5 CASSYSGAPGQETQYF TGTGCCAGCAGTTACTCAGGGGCTCCGGGCCAAGAGACCCAGTACTTC
TRBJ2-3 few 14 - TRBV28 CASSQDGEGDTQYF TGTGCCAGCAGTCAAGACGGAGAGGGAGATACGCAGTATTTT
TRBJ2-3 - 16 TRBD1 TRBV5-1 CASSSGTGGRGDTQYF TGCGCCAGCAGTTCCGGGACAGGGGGCCGCGGGGATACGCAGTATTTT
TRBJ1-3 - 12 - TRBV12-3/TRBV12-4 CASSLQGNTIYF TGTGCCAGCAGTTTGCAGGGAAACACCATATATTTT
TRBJ2-2 few 16 TRBD2 TRBV2 CASRPGTSVNTGELFF TGTGCCAGCAGACCCGGGACTAGCGTTAACACCGGGGAGCTGTTTTTT
TRBJ1-4 - 14 TRBD1 TRBV27 CASSLSGGGEKLFF TGTGCCAGCAGCCTCTCAGGGGGTGGAGAAAAACTGTTTTTT
TRBJ1-6 - 15 - TRBV2 CASNLDSSYNSPLHF TGTGCCAGCAATCTTGATAGCTCCTATAATTCACCCCTCCACTTT
TRBJ2-1 - 13 - TRBV6-5 CASSYRTVDEQFF TGTGCCAGCAGTTACCGGACAGTCGATGAGCAGTTCTTC
TRBJ2-7 - 14 - TRBV5-4 CASSLAVETGEQYF TGTGCCAGCAGCTTGGCGGTGGAGACAGGCGAGCAGTACTTC
TRBJ1-5 - 15 - TRBV24-1 CATSEPGGADQPQHF TGTGCCACCAGTGAACCGGGCGGGGCGGATCAGCCCCAGCATTTT
TRBJ1-5 - 18 - TRBV28 CASSSPLGETGGNQPQHF TGTGCCAGCAGTTCCCCCCTGGGAGAAACGGGCGGCAATCAGCCCCAGCATTTT
TRBJ2-1 - 15 TRBD2 TRBV6-4 CASSDTSGGANEQFF TGTGCCAGCAGTGACACTAGCGGGGGGGCCAATGAGCAGTTCTTC
TRBJ1-2 - 12 TRBD1 TRBV29-1 CSVGTANYGYTF TGCAGCGTCGGGACAGCCAACTATGGCTACACCTTC
TRBJ2-2 few 14 TRBD2 TRBV19 CASSIPSGSGELFF TGTGCCAGTAGTATCCCTAGCGGGTCCGGGGAGCTGTTTTTT
TRBJ2-7 - 15 TRBD1 TRBV5-1 CASSLRRGQTYEQYF TGCGCCAGCAGCTTGCGCAGGGGGCAGACCTACGAGCAGTACTTC
TRBJ2-5 - 14 - TRBV7-7 CASSLFPLQETQYF TGTGCCAGCAGCTTATTTCCACTTCAAGAGACCCAGTACTTC
TRBJ2-7 once 18 - TRBV7-9 CASSLSLPVVFVSYEQYF TGTGCCAGCAGCTTAAGTCTCCCGGTGGTTTTTGTATCCTACGAGCAGTACTTC
TRBJ1-5 - 15 TRBD1 TRBV5-1 CASSLTGLGSQPQHF TGCGCCAGCAGCCTGACAGGGTTGGGGAGTCAGCCCCAGCATTTT
TRBJ1-2 - 17 TRBD1 TRBV7-2 CASSASRDRGPLGGYTF TGTGCCAGCAGCGCTAGCCGGGACAGGGGGCCGTTGGGAGGCTACACCTTC
TRBJ2-3 - 12 - TRBV29-1 CSVVSAGEEQYF TGCAGCGTTGTTTCCGCCGGGGAAGAGCAGTATTTT
TRBJ2-7 - 14 TRBD2 TRBV7-2 CASSSGLVVDEQYF TGTGCCAGCAGCTCCGGACTAGTGGTCGACGAGCAGTACTTC
TRBJ2-1 - 11 TRBD1 TRBV6-5 CASNRGNEQFF TGTGCCAGCAACAGGGGTAACGAGCAGTTCTTC
TRBJ2-4 - 14 - TRBV6-5 CASSYSPSKNIQYF TGTGCCAGCAGTTACTCTCCTAGCAAAAACATTCAGTACTTC
TRBJ2-7 - 13 - TRBV28 CASTGGPYYEQYF TGTGCCAGCACCGGGGGGCCGTACTACGAGCAGTACTTC